This TCR beta chain was documented in a study of OX40 agonist ivuxolimab in advanced cancers. In the study overall: Intravenous ivuxolimab was administered to patients every 2 weeks at 0.01 to 10 mg/kg. Study findings and constraints: Within 6 weeks, CD4+ and CD8+ blood T cells expanded clonally at 0.1 to 3.0 mg/kg.

Germline values: CDR1 SGHRS, CDR2 YFSETQ. This CDR3 comprises 15 residues. The V end lost 5 bases, the J end lost 3 bases, and 15 bases lay between the germline ends. Of note for this clone: Antigen: not known.

The assay was immunoSEQ multiplex PCR, and TCRdb's table has in-frame clones only and misses some. Of 64,000 or so clones listed, 65% to 90% are singletons. The sample was CD4+ or CD8+ T cells sorted from blood, taken in a trial of the OX40 agonist ivuxolimab. This TCR came from an adult with an advanced solid tumor such as melanoma, head and neck, liver or kidney cancer. This chain links TRBV5-1 with TRBJ1-3, with D unresolved. CDR3 residues: CASSSELRLGNTIYF. The DNA of the CDR3 is TGCGCCAGCAGTTCGGAGCTTCGTCTTGGAAACACCATATATTTT.